The 32 T cell receptor beta chains in this list originate from one sample, sequenced in a study of T cell responses to AZD1222 COVID-19 vaccine. Generated by immunoSEQ multiplex PCR, the TCRdb table keeps only in-frame clones and is missing some. The table has 100,000 to 150,000 clones, roughly 90% seen once. This specimen was peripheral blood, taken on day 0 of MenACWY control vaccination. These receptor sequences come from an adult in good health.

The CDR3 sequence is CASSIVADSSYNEQFF. The CDR3 DNA reads TGTGCCAGTAGTATAGTGGCAGACAGCTCCTACAATGAGCAGTTCTTC. The genes are TRBV19 and TRBJ2-1, with D perhaps matching TRBD1 (5 bases). With 1 base removed from V and 0 bases from J, the gap between germline ends came to 10 bases. The germline V gene encodes CDR1 LNHDA and CDR2 SQIVND (reference sequence). The CDR3 runs 16 residues.

This clone has only one observation. V and J are TRBV4-1 and TRBJ1-2; D is perhaps TRBD1 (6 bases). The V end lost 0 bases, the J end lost 5 bases, and 19 bases lay between the germline ends. Germline V CDR1 and CDR2: MGHRA, YSYEKL. This CDR3 spans 17 amino acids. This CDR3 reads CASSQDPRGTTIYGYTF. Written as DNA, the CDR3 is TGCGCCAGCAGCCAAGATCCTAGAGGGACAACCATATATGGCTACACCTTC.

The rearrangement links TRBV27 to TRBJ2-1; TRBD2 matches at 9 bases. This CDR3 is 14 amino acids long. The germline gives CDR1 MNHEY, CDR2 SMNVEV (reference sequence). V was pared by 4 bases and J by 9 bases, with 7 bases of the junction left unmatched. The DNA for the CDR3 is TGTGCCAGCAGTTACGGGACTAGCTTTGGTGAGCAGTTCTTC. This codes for CASSYGTSFGEQFF.

As DNA, the CDR3 is TGCGCCAGCAGCCCGACTAGCAGGACCTACGAGCAGTACTTC. As protein: CASSPTSRTYEQYF. The chain joins TRBV5-1 to TRBJ2-7, with TRBD2 matching 7 bases. V lost 4 bases and J lost 2; bases outside the gene matches: 6. Germline lookup yields CDR1 SGHRS and CDR2 YFSETQ. The CDR3 has 14 residues.

Only one count was recorded for this clone. V usage is TRBV5-1 and J usage is TRBJ2-1; 7 positions match TRBD2. The junction had 12 bases not matched to a gene; V was cut back by 5 bases and J by 10 bases. This CDR3 has 14 amino acids. CDR1 is SGHRS, CDR2 YFSETQ, per germline. This CDR3 is CASSLWGGDSEQFF. The CDR3 DNA reads TGCGCCAGCAGTCTGTGGGGAGGGGATTCGGAGCAGTTCTTC.

This clone was detected a few times. This sequence joins TRBV3-1 (or the pseudogene TRBV3-2) and TRBJ2-3; 11 bases agree with TRBD2. The CDR3 runs to 16 residues. Per the germline V gene, CDR1 is LGHDT and CDR2 is YNNKEL (reference sequence). V lost 6 bases to trimming and J lost 5 bases; unmatched junction nucleotides: 10. CDR3 sequence reads: CASSQRLAGNGDTQYF. In DNA form, the CDR3 reads TGTGCCAGCAGTCAGCGACTAGCGGGAAATGGAGATACGCAGTATTTT.

V and J are TRBV7-2 and TRBJ1-5; D perhaps matches TRBD1 (5 bases). V gave up 0 bases and J gave up 7 bases, with 13 bases separating them. The CDR3 is 15 amino acids. Germline V gives CDR1 SGHTA, CDR2 FQGNSA. CDR3 sequence (DNA): TGTGCCAGCAGCTTAGCTTATGGGGCCGGGCAGCCCCAGCATTTT. Translating it yields CASSLAYGAGQPQHF.

The chain is built from TRBV5-4 and TRBJ1-1, with D unresolved. V gave up 4 bases and J gave up 4 bases, with 11 bases separating them. The CDR3 spans 13 residues. Germline values: CDR1 SGHNT, CDR2 YYREEE (reference sequence). CDR3 nucleotides: TGTGCCAGCAGCGAAGGGAGTATCACTGAAGCTTTCTTT. Protein sequence: CASSEGSITEAFF.

This chain joins TRBV19 and TRBJ1-1; D uncertain. V gave up 3 bases and J gave up 4 bases, with 9 bases separating them. This CDR3 has 13 amino acids. Germline V gives CDR1 LNHDA, CDR2 SQIVND (reference sequence). DNA of the CDR3: TGTGCCAGTAGTATCTCCGGGAGCACTGAAGCTTTCTTT. Amino acids: CASSISGSTEAFF.

The gene calls are TRBV7-9 and TRBJ1-1, with 7 bases lining up with TRBD1. Per the germline V gene, CDR1 is SEHNR and CDR2 is FQNEAQ (reference sequence). The CDR3 is 14 amino acids. V was pared by 5 bases and J by 7 bases, with 10 bases of the junction left unmatched. DNA of the CDR3: TGTGCCAGCAGCCCGCCAGGAGGGGGCGGTGAAGCTTTCTTT. Its protein product is CASSPPGGGGEAFF.

V and J are TRBV27 and TRBJ2-2, with TRBD2 matching 7 bases. CDR3 length equals 17 residues. CDR1 MNHEY and CDR2 SMNVEV come from the germline V gene (reference sequence). The junction had 12 bases not matched to a gene; V was cut back by 3 bases and J by 5 bases. The CDR3 loop is CASSLGPGGRVTGELFF. CDR3 DNA: TGTGCCAGCAGTTTGGGACCCGGCGGGAGAGTTACCGGGGAGCTGTTTTTT.

The chain employs TRBV7-8 and TRBJ2-3; 7 bases map to TRBD1. The trim removed 6 bases at V and 2 bases at J, leaving 5 bases unmatched. The germline V gene has CDR1 SGHVS and CDR2 FQNEAQ. The CDR3 has 14 amino acids. DNA for the CDR3: TGTGCCAGCAGATTACAGGGGTCCACAGATACGCAGTATTTT. Protein sequence: CASRLQGSTDTQYF.

The CDR3 nucleotides are TGCGCCAGCAGCCCGGGACCGAATAGCAATCAGCCCCAGCATTTT. It yields the protein CASSPGPNSNQPQHF. The chain carries TRBV5-1 and TRBJ1-5; tentatively, D is TRBD1 (5 bases). The CDR3 is made up of 15 amino acids. Germline lookup yields CDR1 SGHRS and CDR2 YFSETQ. Trimming shortened V by 4 bases and J by 0 bases, and 11 bases separated the two germline ends.

This sequence joins TRBV30 and TRBJ2-1; possible D gene TRBD1, 6 bases. V was clipped by 8 bases and J by 4 bases, with 12 bases between them. The CDR3 totals 12 residues. The germline V gene encodes CDR1 GTSNPN and CDR2 SVGIG (reference sequence). CDR3 sequence reads: CALDRMYNEQFF. The CDR3 DNA follows: TGTGCCCTGGACAGAATGTACAATGAGCAGTTCTTC.

The V call is TRBV4-1, the J call TRBJ1-2; 11 nucleotides agree with TRBD1. V dropped 4 bases and J dropped 4; count of bases not matched to a gene: 5. CDR1 MGHRA and CDR2 YSYEKL come from the germline V gene. This CDR3 contains 15 residues. The CDR3 DNA sequence: TGCGCCAGCAGCCCCCCGGGGACAGGGGGCTATGGCTACACCTTC. Encoded protein: CASSPPGTGGYGYTF.

This chain connects TRBV6-6 to TRBJ1-1, with a possible D match to TRBD1 (5 bases). The CDR3 spans 14 residues. The germline V gene encodes CDR1 MNHNY and CDR2 SVGAGI (reference sequence). V lost 6 bases and J lost 3, with 14 bases in between. This chain's CDR3 is CASSPRGVDTEAFF. CDR3 DNA: TGTGCCAGCAGCCCGAGGGGAGTCGACACTGAAGCTTTCTTT.

The V and J genes are TRBV5-1 and TRBJ1-5, with 7 bases identical to TRBD1. Germline CDR1 and CDR2: SGHRS and YFSETQ. This CDR3 is built from 16 residues. V lost 1 base and J lost 3; bases outside the gene matches: 7. The CDR3 spells CASSLTGDPFNQPQHF. The CDR3 DNA follows: TGCGCCAGCAGCTTGACAGGGGATCCCTTCAATCAGCCCCAGCATTTT.

The chain links TRBV4-2 to TRBJ2-5; a possible D gene is TRBD1 (6 bases). V was trimmed by 0 bases and J by 6 bases, leaving 14 bases between them. CDR1 and CDR2 from the germline V gene are LGHNA and YNFKEQ. The CDR3 sequence is 15 residues long. CDR3 DNA sequence: TGTGCCAGCAGCCAAGATTGGGGGCAGGGGAAGACCCAGTACTTC. This gives the protein CASSQDWGQGKTQYF.

This clone was observed once. V gene TRBV7-9 combines with J gene TRBJ2-1; 9 bases map to TRBD1. J lost 12 bases, V lost 4 bases, and 7 bases had no gene match. The germline CDR1 and CDR2 sequences are SEHNR and FQNEAQ (reference sequence). The CDR3 runs 13 residues. This CDR3 is CASSSTTGGRQFF. In DNA, the CDR3 is TGTGCCAGCAGCTCGACGACAGGGGGAAGGCAGTTCTTC.

V is TRBV7-2 and J is TRBJ2-1; 8 bases align to TRBD1. CDR1 SGHTA and CDR2 FQGNSA come from the germline V gene. With 1 base clipped from V and 7 bases from J, the junction kept 6 bases outside the gene matches. The CDR3 runs to 15 residues. The CDR3 sequence is CASSLGRQGANEQFF. CDR3 coding DNA: TGTGCCAGCAGCTTAGGGCGCCAGGGGGCGAATGAGCAGTTCTTC.

A single count supports this clone. V and J are TRBV6-5 and TRBJ2-1; TRBD2 matches 7 bases. V was pared by 7 bases and J by 1 base, with 7 bases of the junction left unmatched. The germline gives CDR1 MNHEY, CDR2 SVGAGI. CDR3 length equals 15 residues. The CDR3 sequence: CASKRDYNSYNEQFF. The CDR3 DNA reads as TGTGCCAGCAAGCGGGACTATAATTCCTACAATGAGCAGTTCTTC.

This chain uses TRBV6-5 with TRBJ1-3, with no clear D. The CDR3 loop spans 13 amino acids. V lost 6 bases to trimming and J lost 0 bases, with 6 bases between them. Germline V lookup: CDR1 MNHEY, CDR2 SVGAGI. CDR3 amino acids: CASRNPSGNTIYF. CDR3 DNA sequence: TGTGCCAGCAGAAATCCCTCTGGAAACACCATATATTTT.

The genes are TRBV6-5 and TRBJ1-4; 7 bases are shared with TRBD1. Germline V lookup: CDR1 MNHEY, CDR2 SVGAGI. Unmatched junction bases numbered 5, after V lost 7 bases and J lost 3 bases. CDR3 length: 14 amino acids. This chain's CDR3 is CASTATGPNEKLFF. The CDR3 DNA reads TGTGCCAGCACCGCGACAGGGCCTAATGAAAAACTGTTTTTT.

The chain uses TRBV21-1 and TRBJ2-3; the table's D call TRBD2 went unverified against the DNA. TRBV21-1 is a known pseudogene. The length of the CDR3 is 16 residues. The CDR3 DNA reads TGTGCCAGCAGCAAAGAAGACGGGAGGGGAACAGATACGCAGTATTTT. It translates to CASSKEDGRGTDTQYF.

This chain uses TRBV7-3 with TRBJ2-2; no clear D. The germline V gene encodes CDR1 SGHTA and CDR2 FQGTGA. With 2 bases removed from V and 1 base from J, the gap between germline ends came to 11 bases. This CDR3 has 16 residues. DNA for the CDR3: TGTGCCAGCAGCTTACGCCGGGCGAGGAACACCGGGGAGCTGTTTTTT. Its translation is CASSLRRARNTGELFF.

This chain uses TRBV7-3 with TRBJ2-7; D possibly corresponds to TRBD1 (5 bases). Per the germline V gene, CDR1 is SGHTA and CDR2 is FQGTGA. Trimming removed 4 bases from V and 6 bases from J, with 16 bases in between. The CDR3 length is 14 residues. DNA of the CDR3: TGTGCCAGCAGCTCAGGGATCGTCCCCAGCGAGCAGTACTTC. This translates into CASSSGIVPSEQYF.

The rearrangement links TRBV5-4 to TRBJ2-6, with 7 bases identical to TRBD1. This CDR3 region has 16 residues. V was clipped by 4 bases and J by 2 bases; unmatched bases: 6. CDR1 and CDR2 (germline): SGHNT, YYREEE (reference sequence). The CDR3 nucleotides read TGTGCCAGCAGCCTAAACAGGGGTGCTGGGGCCAACGTCCTGACTTTC. This codes for CASSLNRGAGANVLTF.

The gene calls are TRBV11-3 and TRBJ2-1, with TRBD1 matching 9 bases. The V gene's germline CDR1 is SGHNT and CDR2 YENEEA. The CDR3 is 15 residues long. Trimming took 4 bases from V and 4 from J; bases not matched to a gene: 5. The CDR3 region is CASSSDRGSYNEQFF. The CDR3 bases are TGTGCCAGCAGCTCCGACAGGGGGTCTTACAATGAGCAGTTCTTC. Drawing the rest from reference TRBV11-3 and TRBJ2-1, the complete variable domain is EAGVVQSPRYKIIEKKQPVAFWCNPISGHNTLYWYLQNLGQGPELLIRYENEEAVDDSQLPKDRFSAERLKGVDSTLKIQPAELGDSAVYLCASSSDRGSYNEQFFGPGTRLTVL.

The J gene is TRBJ2-7, the V gene TRBV12-3 or TRBV12-4, with 10 bases fitting TRBD2. The CDR3 runs to 12 residues. V dropped 6 bases and J dropped 4; count of bases not matched to a gene: 0. The CDR3 protein is CASRGLAYEQYF. CDR3 DNA: TGTGCCAGCAGGGGACTAGCGTACGAGCAGTACTTC.

This CDR3 reads CASSQQGGFTEAFF. Here the CDR3 DNA reads TGTGCCAGCAGTCAGCAGGGAGGGTTCACTGAAGCTTTCTTT. The chain joins TRBV7-3 to TRBJ1-1, with TRBD1 as a possible D gene (5 bases). The CDR3 is 14 amino acids. CDR1 SGHTA and CDR2 FQGTGA come from the germline V gene. V was pared by 6 bases and J by 4 bases, with 15 bases between. The full variable domain, completed using reference TRBV7-3 and TRBJ1-1, is GAGVSQTPSNKVTEKGKYVELRCDPISGHTALYWYRQSLGQGPEFLIYFQGTGAADDSGLPNDRFFAVRPEGSVSTLKIQRTERGDSAVYLCASSQQGGFTEAFFGQGTRLTVV.

The chain is built from TRBV4-1 and TRBJ2-1; TRBD2 matches 7 bases. Unmatched junction bases numbered 9, after V lost 0 bases and J lost 7 bases. Looked up from germline, CDR1 is MGHRA and CDR2 is YSYEKL. The CDR3 is made up of 16 amino acids. CDR3 sequence (DNA): TGCGCCAGCAGCCAAGAAATAAGACTAGCCGGTAATGAGCAGTTCTTC. The encoded protein is CASSQEIRLAGNEQFF.

This clone was found a few times. The chain has TRBV28 and TRBJ2-7; 12 nucleotides match TRBD2. J gave up 0 bases and V 6 bases, and 9 bases lay outside the gene matches. In germline, CDR1 is MDHEN, CDR2 SYDVKM. This CDR3 contains 17 residues. The CDR3: CASSTGTSGLSSYEQYF. In DNA, the CDR3 is TGTGCCAGCAGCACCGGGACTAGCGGGCTGAGCTCCTACGAGCAGTACTTC. Variable domain in full (rest from reference TRBV28 and TRBJ2-7): DVKVTQSSRYLVKRTGEKVFLECVQDMDHENMFWYRQDPGLGLRLIYFSYDVKMKEKGDIPEGYSVSREKKERFSLILESASTNQTSMYLCASSTGTSGLSSYEQYFGPGTRLTVT.